This entry is about one T cell receptor beta chain. Its specificity is unknown. The sample is drawn from a study of OX40 agonist ivuxolimab in advanced cancers. Study-level information: Participants, around 80% male, averaged approximately 65 years of age, ranging from about 23 to 80. A history of anti-PD-1, anti-PD-L1 or anti-CTLA-4 therapy was acceptable, and around 36% had some. General study findings and limits: Averaged across samples, CD8+ T cells carried more expanded clones than CD4+ did.

Repertoires were generated with immunoSEQ multiplex PCR, while TCRdb's copy carries only in-frame clones and drops some. Among under 80,000 clones listed, about 85% were seen once. This CDR3 has 14 amino acids. J was trimmed by 5 bases and V by 2 bases; bases with no gene match: 5. Germline V gives CDR1 LGHNA, CDR2 YNFKEQ. Blood was sampled at baseline, cycle 4 day 1, and cycle 7 day 1. This rearrangement joins TRBV4-2 to TRBJ2-5; TRBD1 aligns across 7 bases. The origin of this receptor is an adult with an advanced solid tumor such as melanoma, head and neck, liver or kidney cancer. The material sequenced was CD4+ or CD8+ T cells sorted from blood, taken in a trial of the OX40 agonist ivuxolimab. This CDR3 reads CASSQRTGGETQYF. CDR3 sequence (DNA): TGTGCCAGCAGCCAAAGGACAGGAGGTGAGACCCAGTACTTC.